The 30 T cell receptor beta chains given below trace back to one sample, sequenced in a study of blood T cell repertoires in COVID-19. TCRdb's copy holds only in-frame clones and misses some; the assay was immunoSEQ multiplex PCR. Counted here are 450,000 or so clones, around 89% occurring once; the ten biggest clones make up approximately 1.5%. The material sequenced was peripheral blood. The origin of the receptors is a middle-aged woman with COVID-19, enrolled during active disease.

The chain has TRBV18 and TRBJ1-4; TRBD1 matches at 9 bases. This CDR3 contains 16 residues. Trimming removed 4 bases from V and 5 bases from J; junction bases left unmatched: 8. Germline V gives CDR1 KGHSH, CDR2 LQKENI. CDR3 protein: CASSQKSTGGNEKLFF. The CDR3 bases are TGTGCCAGCTCACAGAAATCGACAGGGGGGAATGAAAAACTGTTTTTT. Looking up the rest from reference TRBV18 and TRBJ1-4 gives the full variable domain: NAGVMQNPRHLVRRRGQEARLRCSPMKGHSHVYWYRQLPEEGLKFMVYLQKENIIDESGMPKERFSAEFPKEGPSILRIQQVVRGDSAAYFCASSQKSTGGNEKLFFGSGTQLSVL.

The rearrangement uses TRBV9 and TRBJ2-4, with D tentatively TRBD2 (6 bases). The germline CDR1 and CDR2 sequences are SGDLS and YYNGEE. The CDR3 extends over 16 amino acids. Trimming left V 1 base short and J 3 bases short, with 14 bases between. The CDR3 protein is CASSVMSGGDKNIQYF. For the CDR3, the DNA is TGTGCCAGCAGCGTAATGTCTGGCGGGGACAAAAACATTCAGTACTTC. Complete variable domain (other parts from reference TRBV9 and TRBJ2-4): DSGVTQTPKHLITATGQRVTLRCSPRSGDLSVYWYQQSLDQGLQFLIQYYNGEERAKGNILERFSAQQFPDLHSELNLSSLELGDSALYFCASSVMSGGDKNIQYFGAGTRLSVL.

The chain links TRBV6-5 to TRBJ2-7; 7 bases are shared with TRBD1. The V and J ends lost 4 bases and 6 bases, in that order; junction bases with no gene match: 9. Germline CDR1 and CDR2: MNHEY and SVGAGI. The CDR3 is 14 residues long. In DNA, the CDR3 is TGTGCCAGCAGTTCCTCCGGGACAGAGGCCGAGCAGTACTTC. Translated, it gives CASSSSGTEAEQYF.

V is TRBV4-3 and J is TRBJ2-7; 8 positions agree with TRBD2. V gave up 1 base and J gave up 0 bases; unmatched junction bases: 8. The germline V gene has CDR1 LGHNA and CDR2 YSLEER. This CDR3 has 17 amino acids. The CDR3 nucleotides are TGCGCCAGCAGCCAAGGGGGACCCGGGACTAGCTCCTACGAGCAGTACTTC. It yields the protein CASSQGGPGTSSYEQYF.

The CDR3 coding sequence is TGTGCCAGCAGTTTTTCTCGGACAGGAAACTATGGCTACACCTTC. It translates to CASSFSRTGNYGYTF. This chain joins TRBV27 and TRBJ1-2, with 7 bases matching TRBD1. V lost 3 bases to trimming and J lost 2 bases; unmatched junction nucleotides: 6. The CDR3 is made up of 15 amino acids. The germline V gene has CDR1 MNHEY and CDR2 SMNVEV (reference sequence).

The chain is built from TRBV27 and TRBJ2-5; D not resolved. The CDR3 spans 12 residues. Between the trimmed V and J ends, which lost 5 bases and 2 bases, there was a span of 6 bases. Germline-derived CDR1 and CDR2 are MNHEY and SMNVEV (reference sequence). CDR3 coding DNA: TGTGCCAGCAGTCCCAATCAAGAGACCCAGTACTTC. This gives the protein CASSPNQETQYF.

The chain combines TRBV29-1 with TRBJ2-3; 11 nucleotides line up with TRBD1. This CDR3 is 16 amino acids long. From germline, CDR1 is SQVTM and CDR2 ANQGSEA. The J segment lost 3 bases and the V segment lost 3 bases, leaving 8 bases of the junction unmatched. This chain's CDR3 is CSVERDRGAGTDTQYF. Here the CDR3 DNA reads TGCAGCGTTGAGAGGGACAGGGGGGCTGGGACAGATACGCAGTATTTT.

The chain is built from TRBV2 and TRBJ1-4; D gene uncertain. The V and J ends lost 4 bases and 4 bases respectively, with 19 bases between them. This CDR3 contains 17 residues. Germline V gene data show CDR1 as SNHLY and CDR2 as FYNNEI. Written as DNA, the CDR3 is TGTGCCAGCAGTGGACCGCCGGGCGGGCACAGTAATGAAAAACTGTTTTTT. It yields the protein CASSGPPGGHSNEKLFF.

Only a few counts were recorded for this clone. The chain is built from TRBV3-1 (or the pseudogene TRBV3-2) and TRBJ2-3, with D possibly matching TRBD2 (6 bases). This CDR3 has 15 amino acids. With 1 base removed from V and 2 bases from J, the gap between germline ends came to 10 bases. The germline CDR1 and CDR2 sequences are LGHDT and YNNKEL (reference sequence). In DNA, the CDR3 is TGTGCCAGCAGCCAAGGACTAGACACCACAGATACGCAGTATTTT. Its protein is CASSQGLDTTDTQYF.

The genes are TRBV7-2 and TRBJ1-5; TRBD1 agrees at 7 bases. The CDR3 has 15 residues. The V gene's germline CDR1 is SGHTA and CDR2 FQGNSA. Germline trimming cut 3 bases from V and 6 bases from J; bases unmatched to any gene: 8. The CDR3 DNA reads TGTGCCAGCAGCTTGGACGACAGGGTCAGTCAGCCCCAGCATTTT. Protein product: CASSLDDRVSQPQHF.

This clone appeared a few times. J is TRBJ1-3 and V is TRBV19; 8 bases are a match to TRBD1. The CDR3 contains 14 residues. Germline V gene data show CDR1 as LNHDA and CDR2 as SQIVND (reference sequence). Trimming took 9 bases from V and 0 from J; bases not matched to a gene: 4. The CDR3 is CASLTGGSGNTIYF. The CDR3, as DNA: TGTGCCAGCCTCACAGGGGGCTCTGGAAACACCATATATTTT.

The gene calls are TRBV11-3 and TRBJ2-5, with a weak D call TRBD1 (5 bases). The V end lost 5 bases, the J end lost 1 base, and 14 bases lay between the germline ends. The CDR3 loop spans 15 amino acids. The germline V gene has CDR1 SGHNT and CDR2 YENEEA. This chain's CDR3 is CASSRNPDSQETQYF. The CDR3, as DNA: TGTGCCAGCAGCCGAAATCCCGACAGCCAAGAGACCCAGTACTTC.

The genes are TRBV7-6 and TRBJ1-1, with D uncertain. The germline V gene encodes CDR1 SGHVS and CDR2 FNYEAQ. Trimming left V 5 bases short and J 7 bases short, with 20 bases between. The CDR3 runs to 15 residues. CDR3 nucleotide sequence: TGTGCCAGCAGCATTACCGTCGATGAGATCGGTGAAGCTTTCTTT. Amino acids: CASSITVDEIGEAFF. The variable domain in full, with the rest retrieved from reference TRBV7-6 and TRBJ1-1, is GAGVSQSPRYKVTKRGQDVALRCDPISGHVSLYWYRQALGQGPEFLTYFNYEAQQDKSGLPNDRFSAERPEGSISTLTIQRTEQRDSAMYRCASSITVDEIGEAFFGQGTRLTVV.

The chain uses TRBV12-3 or TRBV12-4 and TRBJ1-4, with 10 bases matching TRBD1. This CDR3 has 13 residues. The CDR3 DNA sequence: TGTGCGGTGACAGGGGGCGTTAATGAAAAACTGTTTTTT. It is translated as CAVTGGVNEKLFF.

The chain recombines TRBV4-3 with TRBJ1-4; possible D gene TRBD1, 5 bases. The CDR3 spans 15 residues. CDR1 and CDR2 (germline): LGHNA, YSLEER. Trimming shortened V by 0 bases and J by 2 bases, and 7 bases separated the two germline ends. CDR3 amino acids: CASSQDGGTNEKLFF. DNA for the CDR3: TGCGCCAGCAGCCAAGACGGGGGGACTAATGAAAAACTGTTTTTT.

The chain combines TRBV18 with TRBJ2-7; D perhaps matches TRBD2 (6 bases). The CDR3 has 15 residues. V was clipped by 3 bases and J by 2 bases, with 14 bases between them. Per germline, CDR1 KGHSH and CDR2 LQKENI. The CDR3 sequence is CASSPSRGFTYEQYF. CDR3 coding DNA: TGTGCCAGCTCACCCTCCCGGGGGTTTACCTACGAGCAGTACTTC.

The chain has TRBV9 and TRBJ2-1; 10 positions agree with TRBD2. The CDR3 is 15 amino acids. Germline V gene sequence: CDR1 SGDLS, CDR2 YYNGEE. V lost 3 bases and J lost 8; bases outside the gene matches: 8. The CDR3 sequence: CASSGRTSGLDEQFF. CDR3 nucleotide sequence: TGTGCCAGCAGCGGAAGGACTAGCGGTCTAGATGAGCAGTTCTTC.

The V and J genes are TRBV28 and TRBJ1-2; D gene unclear. This CDR3 contains 12 residues. Per the germline V gene, CDR1 is MDHEN and CDR2 is SYDVKM. Trimming left V 8 bases short and J 7 bases short, with 14 bases between. Written as DNA, the CDR3 is TGTGCCAGCCAGGAGGGTGCCGGTGGCTACACCTTC. Protein sequence: CASQEGAGGYTF.

The gene calls are TRBV3-1 (or the pseudogene TRBV3-2) and TRBJ1-2; weak D call: TRBD1 (6 bases). The CDR3 covers 14 residues. Trimming cost V 0 bases and J 8 bases, with 13 bases left between them. Germline V CDR1 and CDR2: LGHDT, YNNKEL (reference sequence). The CDR3 bases are TGTGCCAGCAGCCAAGATGGGTGGGGGCACGGCTACACCTTC. It yields the protein CASSQDGWGHGYTF.

V is TRBV7-9 and J is TRBJ2-1; 12 positions match TRBD2. J was trimmed by 10 bases and V by 5 bases; bases with no gene match: 6. Germline values: CDR1 SEHNR, CDR2 FQNEAQ (reference sequence). The CDR3 length is 14 residues. CDR3 in amino acids: CASSPGLAGSEQFF. In DNA, the CDR3 is TGTGCCAGCAGCCCGGGACTAGCGGGTTCGGAGCAGTTCTTC.

The table lists this clone with a few counts. The J gene is TRBJ1-1, the V gene TRBV7-4; a weak D match, TRBD1 (6 bases). Germline lookup yields CDR1 SGHVT and CDR2 SQSDAQ. The CDR3 runs 16 residues. The ends were cut back, 1 base at V and 5 bases at J, with 17 bases in the middle. The CDR3: CASSLEAQGSGTEAFF. In nucleotides, the CDR3 is TGTGCCAGCAGCTTAGAGGCGCAGGGGTCGGGGACTGAAGCTTTCTTT.

The rearrangement uses TRBV2 and TRBJ2-2; 12 nucleotides line up with TRBD1. The trim removed 11 bases at V and 4 bases at J, leaving 5 bases unmatched. The germline CDR1 and CDR2 sequences are SNHLY and FYNNEI. This CDR3 comprises 14 residues. The CDR3 region is CAGTGGVGTGELFF. The CDR3 bases are TGTGCCGGGACAGGGGGCGTGGGCACCGGGGAGCTGTTTTTT. Full variable domain (remainder filled in from reference TRBV2 and TRBJ2-2): EPEVTQTPSHQVTQMGQEVILRCVPISNHLYFYWYRQILGQKVEFLVSFYNNEISEKSEIFDDQFSVERPDGSNFTLKIRSTKLEDSAMYFCAGTGGVGTGELFFGEGSRLTVL.

This clone came up once. The rearrangement uses TRBV27 and TRBJ1-1; tentative D call: TRBD1 (6 bases). The V end was cut by 5 bases, the J end by 2 bases, with 15 bases between. This CDR3 has 15 amino acids. The germline V gene encodes CDR1 MNHEY and CDR2 SMNVEV (reference sequence). In DNA form, the CDR3 reads TGTGCCAGCAGTCTAAGGGGACACTTAAACACTGAAGCTTTCTTT. The encoded protein is CASSLRGHLNTEAFF.

The chain recombines TRBV2 with TRBJ2-5; 10 bases are shared with TRBD1. The CDR3 length is 16 residues. With V trimmed by 2 bases and J by 4 bases, 7 bases remained unmatched. Germline values: CDR1 SNHLY, CDR2 FYNNEI. CDR3 residues: CASSEQRQGAGETQYF. The CDR3 DNA sequence: TGTGCCAGCAGTGAACAGAGACAGGGGGCCGGAGAGACCCAGTACTTC.

The chain links TRBV3-1 (or the pseudogene TRBV3-2) to TRBJ2-3; TRBD2 aligns across 8 bases. V trimming: 4 bases; J trimming: 1 base; junction bases outside the gene matches: 13. The CDR3 has 18 residues. Per germline, CDR1 LGHDT and CDR2 YNNKEL (reference sequence). CDR3 in DNA: TGTGCCAGCAGCCGCCCGCCTAGCGGGCAACTTGGCACAGATACGCAGTATTTT. It encodes CASSRPPSGQLGTDTQYF.

V is TRBV6-2 or TRBV6-3 and J is TRBJ2-5, with a tentative D call TRBD2 (6 bases). Germline V gives CDR1 MNHEY, CDR2 SVGEGT. The CDR3 runs to 20 residues. Trimming removed 0 bases at V and 0 bases at J, with 23 bases between. The CDR3 is CASSYSSGKRPGEYQETQYF. Here the CDR3 DNA reads TGTGCCAGCAGTTACTCGTCTGGGAAGCGGCCGGGGGAGTACCAAGAGACCCAGTACTTC.

This chain joins TRBV19 and TRBJ2-5, with a tentative D call TRBD1 (6 bases). Germline CDR1 reads LNHDA; CDR2 reads SQIVND (reference sequence). This CDR3 is built from 14 residues. V was trimmed by 2 bases and J by 5 bases, leaving 12 bases between them. This CDR3 is CASSITGTPETQYF. In DNA, the CDR3 is TGTGCCAGTAGTATAACCGGGACACCCGAGACCCAGTACTTC.

V is TRBV10-3 and J is TRBJ2-1; 7 bases are a match to TRBD2. J was trimmed by 0 bases and V by 6 bases; bases with no gene match: 14. This CDR3 spans 18 amino acids. Germline loops: CDR1 ENHRY, CDR2 SYGVKD. The CDR3 DNA sequence: TGTGCCATCAGGAGTGAGTCCCCAGCGGGGAGCTCCTACAATGAGCAGTTCTTC. As protein: CAIRSESPAGSSYNEQFF.

The genes are TRBV6-5 and TRBJ1-6; possible D gene TRBD1, 5 bases. From germline, CDR1 is MNHEY and CDR2 SVGAGI. V shed 2 bases and J shed 6 bases, with 5 bases lying between them. CDR3 length equals 13 residues. The chain's CDR3 is CASSYRGNSPLHF. As DNA, the CDR3 is TGTGCCAGCAGTTACAGGGGTAATTCACCCCTCCACTTT.

The gene calls are TRBV7-9 and TRBJ1-4; D might be TRBD1 (6 bases). Germline assignment: CDR1 SEHNR and CDR2 FQNEAQ (reference sequence). Between the trimmed V and J ends, which lost 4 bases and 0 bases, there was a span of 12 bases. The CDR3 runs to 16 residues. CDR3 region: CASSSGQTTTNEKLFF. For the CDR3, the DNA is TGTGCCAGCAGCTCCGGACAGACTACAACTAATGAAAAACTGTTTTTT.